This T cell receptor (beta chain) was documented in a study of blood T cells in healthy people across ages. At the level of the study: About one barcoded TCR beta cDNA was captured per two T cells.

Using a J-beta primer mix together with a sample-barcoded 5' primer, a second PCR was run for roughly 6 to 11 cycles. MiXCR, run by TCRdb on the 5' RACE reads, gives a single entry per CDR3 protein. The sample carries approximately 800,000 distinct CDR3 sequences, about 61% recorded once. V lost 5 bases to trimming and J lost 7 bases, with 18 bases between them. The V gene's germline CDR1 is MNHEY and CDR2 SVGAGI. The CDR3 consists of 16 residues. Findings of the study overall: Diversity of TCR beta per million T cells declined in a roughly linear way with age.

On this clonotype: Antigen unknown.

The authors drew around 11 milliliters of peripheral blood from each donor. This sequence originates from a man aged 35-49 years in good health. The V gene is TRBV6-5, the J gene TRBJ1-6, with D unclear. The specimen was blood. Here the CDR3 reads CASSPIAGLSNSPLHF. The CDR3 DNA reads TGTGCCAGCAGTCCGATCGCTGGCCTCTCCAATTCACCCCTCCACTTT.